This record concerns one T cell receptor beta chain sequence. Its antigen is still unknown. The junction differs from germline at one of its ends, possibly a read error. The data were produced by immunoSEQ multiplex PCR, yet TCRdb's version contains in-frame clones alone and is incomplete. Of 9,500 to 11,000 clones in the sample, more than 45% were seen once. The sample belongs to a study of siplizumab effects on memory and regulatory T cells. Whole-study context: Researchers set up mixed lymphocyte reactions in pairs, giving siplizumab at about 0.9 ug/mL or leaving out drug.

Study-level points and caveats: Confirmatory evidence of suppressive function in proliferating siplizumab-culture Tregs was not obtained. A naive or memory phenotype could not be assigned to roughly 75-97% of the proliferating CD4+ or CD8+ clones. Siplizumab led to significantly less abundant alloreactive sequences that could be traced back to unstimulated CD4+ memory cells.

The mixed lymphocyte reaction cells underwent coculture at 37°C for roughly six days. Specimen: CFSE-low (dividing) CD4+ T cells sorted from an allogeneic mixed lymphocyte reaction. The source of this sequence is a human donor in good health; the cells came from an allogeneic mixed lymphocyte reaction.

CDR3 nucleotide sequence: TGCGCCAGCAGCTTACAGAGCATGAACACTGAAGCTTTCTTT. As protein: CASSLQSMNTEAFF. The rearrangement links TRBV5-4 to TRBJ1-1; D call uncertain. CDR3 size: 14 residues. Germline V lookup: CDR1 SGHNT, CDR2 YYREEE (reference sequence).